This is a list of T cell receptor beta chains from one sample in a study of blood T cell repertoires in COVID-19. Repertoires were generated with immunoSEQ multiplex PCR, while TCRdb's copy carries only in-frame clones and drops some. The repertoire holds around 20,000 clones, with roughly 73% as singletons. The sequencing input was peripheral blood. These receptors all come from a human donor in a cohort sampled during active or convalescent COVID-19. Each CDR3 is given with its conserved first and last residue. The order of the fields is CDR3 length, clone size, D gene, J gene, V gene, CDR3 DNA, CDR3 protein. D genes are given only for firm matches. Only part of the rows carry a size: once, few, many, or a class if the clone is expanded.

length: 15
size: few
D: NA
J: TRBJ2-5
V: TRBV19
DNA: TGTGCCACCCGATTACAGGACACCCCCCCAGAGACCCAGTACTTC
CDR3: CATRLQDTPPETQYF

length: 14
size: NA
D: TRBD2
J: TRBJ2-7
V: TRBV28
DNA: TGTGCCAGCAGTTTTAGCGGGAGCTTATACGAGCAGTACTTC
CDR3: CASSFSGSLYEQYF

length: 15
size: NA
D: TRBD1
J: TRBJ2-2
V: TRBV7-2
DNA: TGTGCCAGCCAGCCGACAGGGTCTAACACCGGGGAGCTGTTTTTT
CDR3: CASQPTGSNTGELFF

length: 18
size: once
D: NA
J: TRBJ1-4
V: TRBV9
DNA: TGTGCCAGCAGCGTCGGCCTCCGGGACACCGGCTGGAATGAAAAACTGTTTTTT
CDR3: CASSVGLRDTGWNEKLFF

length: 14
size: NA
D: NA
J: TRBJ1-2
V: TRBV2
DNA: TGTGCCAGCAGTGAAGTGGCAGTAAACTATGGCTACACCTTC
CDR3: CASSEVAVNYGYTF

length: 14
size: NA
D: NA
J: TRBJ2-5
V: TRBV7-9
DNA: TGTGCCAGCAGCTTACTCCGTACGTCGGGGACCCAGTACTTC
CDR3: CASSLLRTSGTQYF

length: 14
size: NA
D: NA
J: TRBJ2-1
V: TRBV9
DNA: TGTGCCAGCAGCCCATCAGGGCTGTCCAATGAGCAGTTCTTC
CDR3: CASSPSGLSNEQFF

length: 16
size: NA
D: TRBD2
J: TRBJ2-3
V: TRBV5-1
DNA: TGCGCCAGCAGCTTAGGGGCTAGCGGGGTTACAGATACGCAGTATTTT
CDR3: CASSLGASGVTDTQYF

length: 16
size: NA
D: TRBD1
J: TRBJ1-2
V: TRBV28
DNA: TGTGCCAGCAGCCCGAGGACAGGGGGTCAACTAAATGGCTACACCTTC
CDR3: CASSPRTGGQLNGYTF

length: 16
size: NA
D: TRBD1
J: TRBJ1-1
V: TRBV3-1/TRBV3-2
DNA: TGTGCCAGCAGCCAAGATCCCACAGGGGGCGCACGGGGAGCTTTCTTT
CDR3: CASSQDPTGGARGAFF

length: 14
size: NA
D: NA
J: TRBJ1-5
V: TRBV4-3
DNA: TGCGCCAGCAGCCAAGACCGTCTCAATCAGCCCCAGCATTTT
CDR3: CASSQDRLNQPQHF

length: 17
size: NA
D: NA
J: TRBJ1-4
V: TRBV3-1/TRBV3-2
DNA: TGTGCCAGCTCACCCCAGGGACTAACGAGGGTGGCTGAAAAACTGTTTTTT
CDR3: CASSPQGLTRVAEKLFF

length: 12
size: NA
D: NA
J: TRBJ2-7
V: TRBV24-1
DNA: TGTGCCACCAGTGCCAGGGGCGGGGAGCAGTACTTC
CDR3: CATSARGGEQYF

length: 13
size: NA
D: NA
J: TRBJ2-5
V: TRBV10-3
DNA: TGTGCCACCAAAGAGCAGCGGAAAGAGACCCAGTACTTC
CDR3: CATKEQRKETQYF

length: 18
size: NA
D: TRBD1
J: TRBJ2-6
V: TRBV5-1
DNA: TGCGCCAGCAGCTTGGACGGAACAGGGGGCCGTGGGGCCAACGTCCTGACTTTC
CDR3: CASSLDGTGGRGANVLTF

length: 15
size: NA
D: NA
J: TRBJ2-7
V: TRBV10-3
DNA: TGTGCCATCAGCCCAGGTCCCCGCAGCTCCTACGAGCAGTACTTC
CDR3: CAISPGPRSSYEQYF

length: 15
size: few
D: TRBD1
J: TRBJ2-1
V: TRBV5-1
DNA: TGCGCCAGCACCCTATTTGGGGACAGGGTCCATGAGCAGTTCTTC
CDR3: CASTLFGDRVHEQFF

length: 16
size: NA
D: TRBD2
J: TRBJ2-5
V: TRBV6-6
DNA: TGTGCCAGCAGCCCCATAGCGGGAGAGTCCAAAGAGACCCAGTACTTC
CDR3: CASSPIAGESKETQYF

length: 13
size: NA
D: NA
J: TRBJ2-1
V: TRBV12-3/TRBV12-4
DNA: TGTGCCAGCAGTTTAGACGGGAACAATGAGCAGTTCTTC
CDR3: CASSLDGNNEQFF

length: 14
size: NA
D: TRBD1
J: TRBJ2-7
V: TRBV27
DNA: TGTGCCAGCAGTCCAGGGGGACCTACCCACGAGCAGTACTTC
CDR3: CASSPGGPTHEQYF

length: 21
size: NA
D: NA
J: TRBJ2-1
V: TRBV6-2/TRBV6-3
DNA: TGTGCCAGCAGTACCCCCCCCCTGCTAGCTGGCGAGGCAAGCTCCTACAATGAGCAGTTCTTC
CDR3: CASSTPPLLAGEASSYNEQFF

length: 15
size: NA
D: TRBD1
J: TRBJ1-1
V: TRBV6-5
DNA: TGTGCCAGCAGTAGGGATGCGGCAGGGGGCACTGAAGCTTTCTTT
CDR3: CASSRDAAGGTEAFF

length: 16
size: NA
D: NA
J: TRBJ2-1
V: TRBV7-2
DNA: TGTGCCAGCAGACTGGGGGGGCAAGGCTCCTACAATGAGCAGTTCTTC
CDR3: CASRLGGQGSYNEQFF

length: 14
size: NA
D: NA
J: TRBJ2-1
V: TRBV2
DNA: TGTGCCAGCAGTGTCGGGCAGGGTGGCAATGAGCAGTTCTTC
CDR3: CASSVGQGGNEQFF

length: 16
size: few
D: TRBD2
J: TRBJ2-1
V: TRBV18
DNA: TGTGCCAGCTCACCACCGAGGTACGGGGGGGAAAATGAGCAGTTCTTC
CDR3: CASSPPRYGGENEQFF

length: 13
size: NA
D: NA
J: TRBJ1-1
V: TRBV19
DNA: TGTGCCAGTAGTGTTTACAGGAACACTGAAGCTTTCTTT
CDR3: CASSVYRNTEAFF

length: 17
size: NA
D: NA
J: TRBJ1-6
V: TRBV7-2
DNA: TGTGCCAGCAGCTTAGGGTCGATTGCCAGGCCTAATTCACCCCTCCACTTT
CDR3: CASSLGSIARPNSPLHF

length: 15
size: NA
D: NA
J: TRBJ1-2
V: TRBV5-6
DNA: TGTGCCAGCACCCTACCTATGCAGGGTTTTTATGGCTACACCTTC
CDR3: CASTLPMQGFYGYTF

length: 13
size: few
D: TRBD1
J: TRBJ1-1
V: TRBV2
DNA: TGTGCCAGCAGGGGGGACAGGGACACTGAAGCTTTCTTT
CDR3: CASRGDRDTEAFF

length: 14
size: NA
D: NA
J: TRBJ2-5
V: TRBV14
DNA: TGTGCCAGCAGCCAAGTATGGGGAGAAGAGACCCAGTACTTC
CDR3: CASSQVWGEETQYF

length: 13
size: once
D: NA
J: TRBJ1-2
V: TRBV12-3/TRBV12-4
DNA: TGTGCCAGCAGTTTTCAGATCATCTATGGCTACACCTTC
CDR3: CASSFQIIYGYTF

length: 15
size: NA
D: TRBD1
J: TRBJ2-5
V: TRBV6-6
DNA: TGTGCCAGCAGTTACGGACAGGGAAGAGGAGAGACCCAGTACTTC
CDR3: CASSYGQGRGETQYF

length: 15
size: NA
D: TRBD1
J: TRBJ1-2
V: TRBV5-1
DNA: TGCGCCAGCAGCAAAACAACAGGGGGCGGAGGTGGCTACACCTTC
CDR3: CASSKTTGGGGGYTF

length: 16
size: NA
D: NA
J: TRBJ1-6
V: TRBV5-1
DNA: TGCGCCAGCAGCCTAGGGGGGGCTGTTAGTAATTCACCCCTCCACTTT
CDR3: CASSLGGAVSNSPLHF

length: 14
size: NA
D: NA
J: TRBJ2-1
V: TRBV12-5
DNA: TGTGCTAGTGGGGGCAGCGGCACCGGCAATGAGCAGTTCTTC
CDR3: CASGGSGTGNEQFF

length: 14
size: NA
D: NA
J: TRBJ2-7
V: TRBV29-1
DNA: TGCAGCGCTGGCGGGGCGGGCGGGCTCTACGAGCAGTACTTC
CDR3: CSAGGAGGLYEQYF

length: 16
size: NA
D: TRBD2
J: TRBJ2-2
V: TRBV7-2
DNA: TGTGCCAGCAGCTCTCCCGGACTAGCGAACACCGGGGAGCTGTTTTTT
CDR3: CASSSPGLANTGELFF

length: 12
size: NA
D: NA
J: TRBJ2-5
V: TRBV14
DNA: TGTGCCAGCAGCACCGGTCCGGGGACCCAGTACTTC
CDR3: CASSTGPGTQYF

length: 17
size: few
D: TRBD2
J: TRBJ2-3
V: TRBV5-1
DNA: TGCGCCAGCAGGGGGACTAGCGGTGAGACCTCCACAGATACGCAGTATTTT
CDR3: CASRGTSGETSTDTQYF

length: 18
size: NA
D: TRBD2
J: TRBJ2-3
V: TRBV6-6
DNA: TGTGCCAGCAGTCGGCGGGGTTTTCGAGGGAGGGTCTCAGATACGCAGTATTTT
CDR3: CASSRRGFRGRVSDTQYF

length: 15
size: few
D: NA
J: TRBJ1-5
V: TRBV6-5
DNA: TGTGCCAGCAGGTTTGGCGGGGCTAGCAATCAGCCCCAGCATTTT
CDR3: CASRFGGASNQPQHF

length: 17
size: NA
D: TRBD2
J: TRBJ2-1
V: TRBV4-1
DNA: TGCGCCAGCAGCCAAGTGTCGGCAGATTCCAGCGGGAGTGGTGAGTTCTTC
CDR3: CASSQVSADSSGSGEFF

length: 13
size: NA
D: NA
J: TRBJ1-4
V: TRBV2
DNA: TGTGCCAGCTACCGGGATTTGAGTGAAAAACTGTTTTTT
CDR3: CASYRDLSEKLFF

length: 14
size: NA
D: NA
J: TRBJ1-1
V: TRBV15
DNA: TGTGCCACCAGCAGAGTTGGGGGAGGGACTGAAGCTTTCTTT
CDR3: CATSRVGGGTEAFF

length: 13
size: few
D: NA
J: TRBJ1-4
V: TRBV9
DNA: TGTGCCAGCAGCGTAGGACCGGGGGGAAAACTGTTTTTT
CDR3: CASSVGPGGKLFF

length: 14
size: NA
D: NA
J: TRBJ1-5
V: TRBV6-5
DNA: TGTGCTATCGTCGGTTCAAATAGCAATCAGCCCCAGCATTTT
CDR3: CAIVGSNSNQPQHF

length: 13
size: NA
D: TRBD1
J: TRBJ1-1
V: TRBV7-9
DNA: TGTGCCAGCAGCTGGACAGGGGACACTGAAGCTTTCTTT
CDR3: CASSWTGDTEAFF

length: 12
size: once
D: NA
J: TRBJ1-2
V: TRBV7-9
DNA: TGTGCCAGCAGCTTAGATCAGGGTGGCTACACCTTC
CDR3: CASSLDQGGYTF

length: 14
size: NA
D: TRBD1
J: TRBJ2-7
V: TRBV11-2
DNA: TGTGCCAGCAGCTTAATACAGGGGGCGCGGGAGCAGTACTTC
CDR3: CASSLIQGAREQYF

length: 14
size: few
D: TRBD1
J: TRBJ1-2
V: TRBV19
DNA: TGTGCCAGTAGTACAGACAGGGGATTGAATGGCTACACCTTC
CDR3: CASSTDRGLNGYTF

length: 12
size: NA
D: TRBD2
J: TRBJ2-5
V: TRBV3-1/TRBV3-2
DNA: TGTGCCAGCAGCCAAGGGACTAGCGCCCAGTACTTC
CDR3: CASSQGTSAQYF

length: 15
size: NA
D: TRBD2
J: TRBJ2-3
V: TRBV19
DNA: TGTGCCAGTAGTATAGTGGGACTAGTACCAGATACGCAGTATTTT
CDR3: CASSIVGLVPDTQYF

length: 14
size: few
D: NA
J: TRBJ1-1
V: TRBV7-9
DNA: TGTGCCAGCAGCTCCGGACAGTCGAACACTGAAGCTTTCTTT
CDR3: CASSSGQSNTEAFF

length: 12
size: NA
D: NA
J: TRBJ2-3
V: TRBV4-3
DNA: TGCGCCAGCAGCCCGACAGGAGATACGCAGTATTTT
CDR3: CASSPTGDTQYF

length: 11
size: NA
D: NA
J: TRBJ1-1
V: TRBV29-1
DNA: TGCAGCGGAGTCATGAACACTGAAGCTTTCTTT
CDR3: CSGVMNTEAFF

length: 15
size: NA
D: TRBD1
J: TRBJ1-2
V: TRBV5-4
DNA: TGTGCCAGCAGCTCAATGGGACAGGGGGGTTATGGCTACACCTTC
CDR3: CASSSMGQGGYGYTF

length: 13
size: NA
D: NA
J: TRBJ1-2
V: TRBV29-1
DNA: TGCAGCGCCTACCGGGATAATAACTATGGCTACACCTTC
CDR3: CSAYRDNNYGYTF

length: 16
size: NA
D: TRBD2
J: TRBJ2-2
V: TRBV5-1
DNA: TGCGCCAGCAGCGCCCTAGCGGGGGTGAACACCGGGGAGCTGTTTTTT
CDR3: CASSALAGVNTGELFF

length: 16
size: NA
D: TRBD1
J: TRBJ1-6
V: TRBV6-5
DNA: TGTGCCAGCAGTTACTCGAGCAGGGGGCGCACGTCACCCCTCCACTTT
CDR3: CASSYSSRGRTSPLHF